These 21 T cell receptor beta chains were sequenced from one sample in a study of shared clonotypes between healthy human individuals. Sequenced by immunoSEQ multiplex PCR; TCRdb stores in-frame clones only, minus some. The data contain about 2.4 million clones, over 85% of them singletons. Sequencing was done on a sample of naive CD4+ T cells from PBMCs. Subset specified: CD45RA+ positively selected. The origin of the receptors is a young man in good health. Some clones in this sample may be carry-over from other donors' samples.

Regarding this clone: This specimen includes other DNA sequences encoding the same CDR3. J is TRBJ2-7 and V is TRBV2; possibly TRBD1 or TRBD2 for D (5 bases each). V lost 8 bases and J lost 0, with 8 bases in between. The CDR3 has 12 amino acids. Germline V gene sequence: CDR1 SNHLY, CDR2 FYNNEI. Here the CDR3 reads CASGGSSYEQYF. In DNA form, the CDR3 reads TGTGCCAGCGGGGGTTCCTCCTACGAGCAGTACTTC.

The CDR3 loop reads CASSQVGLAGSYNEQFF. The CDR3 bases are TGCGCCAGCAGCCAAGTGGGACTAGCGGGCTCCTACAATGAGCAGTTCTTC. This chain uses TRBV4-1 with TRBJ2-1; 12 bases map to TRBD2. With 1 base clipped from V and 0 bases from J, the junction kept 1 base outside the gene matches. CDR1 and CDR2 (germline): MGHRA, YSYEKL. The CDR3 covers 17 residues.

This clone was found a few times. Other DNA sequences in this sample translate to the same CDR3. The rearrangement joins TRBV5-1 to TRBJ1-2; D gene ambiguous. CDR1 is SGHRS, CDR2 YFSETQ, per germline. There are 12 residues in the CDR3. Deletions cut 2 bases from V and 4 bases from J, with 6 bases between. The CDR3, as DNA: TGCGCCAGCAGCTTCCAGTCCTATGGCTACACCTTC. It codes for CASSFQSYGYTF.

This chain links TRBV11-2 with TRBJ1-3; D is undetermined. This CDR3 has 17 amino acids. Trimming shortened V by 1 base and J by 4 bases, and 17 bases separated the two germline ends. Germline CDR1 is SGHAT and CDR2 is FQNNGV. CDR3 residues: CASSLALGSILGNTIYF. The CDR3 DNA reads TGTGCCAGCAGCTTAGCCTTGGGTTCGATCCTCGGAAACACCATATATTTT.

V and J are TRBV6-1 and TRBJ2-4, with TRBD2 identical over 7 bases. Per germline, CDR1 MNHNS and CDR2 SASEGT. The CDR3 sequence is 15 residues long. Trimming took 2 bases from V and 8 from J; bases not matched to a gene: 9. This chain's CDR3 is CASSETAGVRDIQYF. The CDR3 bases are TGTGCCAGCAGTGAAACTGCGGGAGTGAGGGACATTCAGTACTTC.

The J gene is TRBJ2-1, the V gene TRBV27, with 11 bases that match TRBD2. This CDR3 region has 17 residues. Germline V gene data show CDR1 as MNHEY and CDR2 as SMNVEV (reference sequence). The V gene end was trimmed by 2 bases and the J gene end by 6 bases; junction bases not matched to a gene: 9. The CDR3, as DNA: TGTGCCAGCAGTTTAATCCTAGTAGCGGGAGGGTTCAATGAGCAGTTCTTC. Its protein is CASSLILVAGGFNEQFF.

The chain is built from TRBV7-3 and TRBJ2-3; maybe TRBD2 (6 bases). CDR1 SGHTA and CDR2 FQGTGA come from the germline V gene. The CDR3 totals 17 residues. Trimming pared 1 base from V and 2 bases from J, leaving 16 bases between. The CDR3 region is CASSLIGAGGTTDTQYF. The CDR3 nucleotides are TGTGCCAGCAGCTTAATCGGGGCAGGCGGGACCACAGATACGCAGTATTTT.

This clone was recorded a few times. This chain connects TRBV7-8 to TRBJ1-1; D remains unclear. V was shortened by 1 base and J by 6 bases, with 12 bases between the two germline ends. The CDR3 extends over 14 amino acids. The germline gives CDR1 SGHVS, CDR2 FQNEAQ. The CDR3 region is CASSLVGQDAEAFF. The CDR3 coding sequence is TGTGCCAGCAGCTTAGTTGGGCAGGATGCTGAAGCTTTCTTT.

The chain recombines TRBV7-6 with TRBJ2-2, with 9 nucleotides matching TRBD1. V shed 1 base, J shed 5 bases, and the junction held 2 bases outside the gene matches. This CDR3 has 15 residues. The germline gives CDR1 SGHVS, CDR2 FNYEAQ. DNA of the CDR3: TGTGCCAGCAGCTTAGTCGGACAGGGGACCGGGGAGCTGTTTTTT. Its translation is CASSLVGQGTGELFF.

The V gene is TRBV11-2, the J gene TRBJ2-2; D is ambiguous. Germline loops: CDR1 SGHAT, CDR2 FQNNGV. The CDR3 runs to 14 residues. V lost 2 bases, J lost 8 bases, and 12 bases lay in between. The CDR3 loop is CASSLRARLGELFF. Here the CDR3 DNA reads TGTGCCAGCAGCTTACGGGCTCGCTTGGGGGAGCTGTTTTTT.

The chain uses TRBV5-1 and TRBJ2-1, with 12 bases fitting TRBD1. This CDR3 has 19 residues. Germline V CDR1 and CDR2: SGHRS, YFSETQ. J was trimmed by 0 bases and V by 2 bases; bases with no gene match: 9. CDR3 loop: CASSFIGTGGPSSYNEQFF. The CDR3 coding sequence is TGCGCCAGCAGCTTTATAGGGACAGGGGGCCCGAGCTCCTACAATGAGCAGTTCTTC.

The chain couples TRBV11-3 to TRBJ2-1, with 12 bases identical to TRBD2. The CDR3 consists of 18 residues. With 0 bases clipped from V and 0 bases from J, the junction kept 3 bases outside the gene matches. CDR1 SGHNT and CDR2 YENEEA come from the germline V gene. In DNA, the CDR3 is TGTGCCAGCAGCTTAGACGGACTAGCGGGGAGCTCCTACAATGAGCAGTTCTTC. It encodes CASSLDGLAGSSYNEQFF. The variable domain in full, with the rest retrieved from reference TRBV11-3 and TRBJ2-1, is EAGVVQSPRYKIIEKKQPVAFWCNPISGHNTLYWYLQNLGQGPELLIRYENEEAVDDSQLPKDRFSAERLKGVDSTLKIQPAELGDSAVYLCASSLDGLAGSSYNEQFFGPGTRLTVL.

The chain is built from TRBV15 and TRBJ1-3; no definite D call. V was pared by 6 bases and J by 1 base, with 10 bases between. CDR1 is LNHNV and CDR2 is YYDKDF in the germline V gene (reference sequence). CDR3 size: 14 residues. The CDR3 here is CATRFDSSGNTIYF. CDR3 bases: TGTGCCACCAGATTTGACTCGTCTGGAAACACCATATATTTT.

The chain has TRBV27 and TRBJ2-1, with 8 bases aligning to TRBD1. This CDR3 spans 16 amino acids. J gave up 1 base and V 2 bases, and 4 bases lay outside the gene matches. Germline V CDR1 and CDR2: MNHEY, SMNVEV (reference sequence). CDR3 protein: CASSLDRGQSYNEQFF. CDR3 bases: TGTGCCAGCAGTTTAGACAGGGGTCAGTCCTACAATGAGCAGTTCTTC.

The chain links TRBV29-1 to TRBJ2-3; D gene unclear. The germline V gene has CDR1 SQVTM and CDR2 ANQGSEA. The CDR3 spans 14 residues. Deletions cut 6 bases from V and 0 bases from J, with 13 bases between. CDR3 DNA sequence: TGCAGCGTGGAAACTCTTCTAAGCACAGATACGCAGTATTTT. As protein: CSVETLLSTDTQYF.

For this clone: The identical CDR3 is also encoded by other nucleotide sequences in the sample. The CDR3 nucleotides read TGTGCCAGCCGAGGGGATAATTCACCCCTCCACTTT. This sequence encodes CASRGDNSPLHF. This rearrangement joins TRBV2 to TRBJ1-6; maybe TRBD1 (5 bases). This CDR3 has 12 amino acids. CDR1 is SNHLY, CDR2 FYNNEI, per germline. Trimming cost V 8 bases and J 5 bases, with 7 bases left between them.

The chain recombines TRBV5-1 with TRBJ2-7; the match to TRBD1 covers 7 bases. Germline values: CDR1 SGHRS, CDR2 YFSETQ. After removal of 3 bases from V and 1 base from J, the junction contained 7 bases not matched to a gene. This CDR3 comprises 15 residues. This CDR3 reads CASSSGQAPSYEQYF. The CDR3 region has the DNA TGCGCCAGCAGCTCCGGACAGGCCCCGTCCTACGAGCAGTACTTC.

A note on this clone: Distinct nucleotide sequences in the sample also encode this CDR3. V usage is TRBV30 and J usage is TRBJ1-2; D may be TRBD1 (5 bases). CDR3 size: 11 residues. Trimming removed 2 bases at V and 5 bases at J, with 6 bases between. In germline, CDR1 is GTSNPN, CDR2 SVGIG (reference sequence). The CDR3 reads CAWSPGYGYTF. The DNA for the CDR3 is TGTGCCTGGAGTCCAGGGTATGGCTACACCTTC.

The chain uses TRBV28 and TRBJ2-7, with 10 bases aligning to TRBD1. This CDR3 is 15 amino acids long. After removal of 5 bases from V and 6 bases from J, the junction contained 10 bases not matched to a gene. Germline V gene sequence: CDR1 MDHEN, CDR2 SYDVKM. This CDR3 is CASSPKGQGPTEQYF. Written as DNA, the CDR3 is TGTGCCAGCAGTCCCAAGGGACAGGGGCCTACCGAGCAGTACTTC.

The chain recombines TRBV2 with TRBJ2-7, with D unresolved. The CDR3 loop spans 12 amino acids. Germline V gene sequence: CDR1 SNHLY, CDR2 FYNNEI. Trimming pared 3 bases from V and 5 bases from J, leaving 8 bases between. DNA of the CDR3: TGTGCCAGCAGTGACACGGTGGACGAGCAGTACTTC. Translating it yields CASSDTVDEQYF.

This clone showed up just once. The chain has TRBV5-4 and TRBJ2-1; 8 nucleotides agree with TRBD1. After removal of 5 bases from V and 3 bases from J, the junction contained 10 bases not matched to a gene. Germline assignment: CDR1 SGHNT and CDR2 YYREEE (reference sequence). The CDR3 length is 16 residues. The CDR3 DNA sequence: TGTGCCAGCAGTCGCGACAGGGGAACCTTCTACAATGAGCAGTTCTTC. Its protein product is CASSRDRGTFYNEQFF.